Listed below are T cell receptor beta chains from one sample, sequenced in a study of shared clonotypes between healthy human individuals. Sequencing used immunoSEQ multiplex PCR; TCRdb keeps in-frame clones, though not all of them. Of over 2 million clones in the sample, roughly 94% were seen once. The sequenced material came from naive CD4+ T cells sorted from blood. Receptor source: a young man in good health. CDR3s include the opening cysteine and the closing phenylalanine or tryptophan. D genes are given only for firm matches. Rows may omit the clone size; those that give it use once, few, many or a size class.

d_call	j_call	clone_size	v_call	cdr3_aa	cdr3_nt
NA	TRBJ1-3	NA	TRBV6-1	CASSKLREGNTIYF	TGTGCCAGCAGCAAACTTCGGGAAGGAAACACCATATATTTT
TRBD1	TRBJ2-5	NA	TRBV29-1	CSLKLRTGQETQYF	TGCAGCTTGAAACTCCGGACAGGCCAAGAGACCCAGTACTTC
NA	TRBJ1-5	NA	TRBV28	CASVNGRGNQPQHF	TGTGCCAGCGTTAATGGTCGTGGGAATCAGCCCCAGCATTTT
NA	TRBJ1-5	NA	TRBV19	CASSTQGHSNQPQHF	TGTGCCAGTAGTACCCAGGGTCATAGCAATCAGCCCCAGCATTTT
NA	TRBJ2-2	NA	TRBV2	CASQTVSNTGELFF	TGTGCCAGTCAGACAGTTTCGAACACCGGGGAGCTGTTTTTT
NA	TRBJ2-6	NA	TRBV15	CATSRGYSSSGANVLTF	TGTGCCACCAGCAGAGGGTACTCTTCCTCTGGGGCCAACGTCCTGACTTTC
TRBD1	TRBJ2-5	NA	TRBV6-5	CASSTSGGKETQYF	TGTGCCAGCAGTACTTCAGGGGGCAAGGAGACCCAGTACTTC
TRBD1	TRBJ1-2	NA	TRBV2	CASRVGQVAYGYTF	TGTGCCAGCAGGGTGGGACAGGTTGCCTATGGCTACACCTTC
NA	TRBJ1-6	NA	TRBV5-1	CASSLVEVGSSYNSPLHF	TGCGCCAGCAGCTTAGTTGAGGTGGGGAGCTCCTATAATTCACCCCTCCACTTT
NA	TRBJ2-5	NA	TRBV7-6	CASSPGETQYF	TGTGCCAGCAGCCCCGGAGAGACCCAGTACTTC
NA	TRBJ2-4	NA	TRBV7-7	CASCPGRVRAKNIQYF	TGTGCTAGCTGCCCCGGTAGGGTGAGGGCCAAAAACATTCAGTACTTC
NA	TRBJ2-5	NA	TRBV18	CASSPGRPPETQYF	TGTGCCAGCTCACCGGGGCGGCCCCCAGAGACCCAGTACTTC
NA	TRBJ1-4	NA	TRBV28	CASSLPDSLYEKLFF	TGTGCCAGCAGTTTACCTGACAGCCTCTACGAAAAACTGTTTTTT
NA	TRBJ1-5	NA	TRBV30	CAWSPVVGDNQPQHF	TGTGCCTGGAGCCCCGTCGTAGGGGACAATCAGCCCCAGCATTTT
NA	TRBJ1-2	NA	TRBV4-3	CASSQGRTDTANYGYTF	TGCGCCAGCAGCCAAGGTCGGACAGATACTGCTAACTATGGCTACACCTTC
NA	TRBJ1-4	NA	TRBV7-2	CASSLRPEKLFF	TGTGCCAGCAGCTTAAGGCCTGAAAAACTGTTTTTT
TRBD1	TRBJ1-5	NA	TRBV6-5	CASSREGTGARSQHF	TGTGCCAGCAGCAGAGAGGGGACAGGGGCCCGGTCCCAGCATTTT
TRBD1	TRBJ1-4	once	TRBV5-4	CASSLRGQGASNEKLFF	TGTGCCAGCAGCCTCCGGGGACAGGGTGCTTCTAATGAAAAACTGTTTTTT